These 16 T cell receptor beta chains share one sample of origin, sequenced in a study of cytomegalovirus exposure and HLA in healthy donors. With 60 Vbeta and 13 Jbeta primers, the PCR was carried out. Clones were read by immunoSEQ multiplex PCR, and TCRdb kept only the in-frame ones, dropping some. The sample records around 190,000 clones, 65% to 90% being singletons. Sequenced sample: PBMCs. These receptors were obtained from a woman under 40 in good health and CMV-seronegative.

The chain joins TRBV28 to TRBJ2-3; D gene unclear. CDR3 length equals 13 residues. The V gene lost 7 bases and the J gene lost 2 bases, with 10 bases spanning the gap. The germline CDR1 and CDR2 sequences are MDHEN and SYDVKM. In DNA form, the CDR3 reads TGTGCCAGCATGAGTAGTATCACAGATACGCAGTATTTT. It codes for CASMSSITDTQYF.

This clone showed up just once. V is TRBV5-1 and J is TRBJ1-3; D is ambiguous. Germline V gives CDR1 SGHRS, CDR2 YFSETQ. V was cut by 7 bases and J by 0 bases, with 8 bases left in between. This CDR3 contains 13 residues. Written as DNA, the CDR3 is TGCGCCAGCCGTCCGGGCTCTGGAAACACCATATATTTT. This gives the protein CASRPGSGNTIYF.

This chain connects TRBV14 to TRBJ2-7, with D unresolved. CDR3 length: 13 amino acids. CDR1 SGHDN and CDR2 FVKESK come from the germline V gene. The germline V and J ends were trimmed by 2 bases and 1 base, with 6 bases remaining between them. CDR3 region: CASSQTNSYEQYF. The CDR3 bases are TGTGCCAGCAGCCAAACTAATTCCTACGAGCAGTACTTC. Combining the CDR3 with reference TRBV14 and TRBJ2-7 gives the whole variable domain EAGVTQFPSHSVIEKGQTVTLRCDPISGHDNLYWYRRVMGKEIKFLLHFVKESKQDESGMPNNRFLAERTGGTYSTLKVQPAELEDSGVYFCASSQTNSYEQYFGPGTRLTVT.

The chain couples TRBV7-2 to TRBJ2-7; a weak D match, TRBD2 (7 bases). The V end lost 4 bases, the J end lost 7 bases, and 14 bases lay between the germline ends. CDR1 is SGHTA and CDR2 is FQGNSA in the germline V gene. The CDR3 contains 13 residues. CDR3 DNA sequence: TGTGCCAGCAGCTCCCGGGGGGCGAGGGAGCAGTACTTC. Its translation is CASSSRGAREQYF.

This sequence joins TRBV28 and TRBJ1-2; possible D gene TRBD1, 6 bases. Germline CDR1 reads MDHEN; CDR2 reads SYDVKM. Deletions cut 2 bases from V and 10 bases from J, with 11 bases between. The CDR3 spans 12 residues. CDR3 bases: TGTGCCAGCAGTTTAGGACAGTTGGTCTACACCTTC. It codes for CASSLGQLVYTF.

V usage is TRBV19 and J usage is TRBJ2-1; 11 bases map to TRBD1. The ends lost 2 bases at V and 7 bases at J; junction bases unmatched: 10. The CDR3 spans 17 residues. CDR1 and CDR2 from the germline V gene are LNHDA and SQIVND (reference sequence). CDR3 in DNA: TGTGCCAGTAGTATACCGGTCGGGGGACAGGGGGGGAATGAGCAGTTCTTC. Translation gives CASSIPVGGQGGNEQFF.

The chain employs TRBV18 and TRBJ1-4; TRBD1 is a possible D gene (5 bases). The V gene's germline CDR1 is KGHSH and CDR2 LQKENI. The CDR3 is made up of 19 amino acids. V lost 3 bases and J 0 bases, leaving 20 bases between the germline ends. CDR3 sequence (DNA): TGTGCCAGCTCACCCATAGGGGTCCCGAGTCGGGCAACTAATGAAAAACTGTTTTTT. It yields the protein CASSPIGVPSRATNEKLFF.

The chain links TRBV10-3 to TRBJ2-1; 7 bases match TRBD1. V shed 2 bases and J 4 bases; nucleotides not matched to a gene: 5. Germline V lookup: CDR1 ENHRY, CDR2 SYGVKD. CDR3 length: 15 residues. CDR3 in amino acids: CAISEPRQGYNEQFF. The CDR3 DNA is TGTGCCATCAGTGAGCCAAGACAGGGTTACAATGAGCAGTTCTTC.

This chain joins TRBV7-3 and TRBJ2-1; 9 nucleotides match TRBD1. V trimming: 5 bases; J trimming: 7 bases; junction bases outside the gene matches: 9. The CDR3 spans 15 residues. CDR1 is SGHTA, CDR2 FQGTGA, per germline. Written as DNA, the CDR3 is TGTGCCAGCAGCCAGGGACAGGGCCGACCTAATGAGCAGTTCTTC. Its translation: CASSQGQGRPNEQFF.

The V and J genes are TRBV28 and TRBJ2-7, with 13 bases identical to TRBD2. Looked up from germline, CDR1 is MDHEN and CDR2 is SYDVKM. This CDR3 has 15 amino acids. The trim removed 5 bases at V and 5 bases at J, leaving 6 bases unmatched. DNA for the CDR3: TGTGCCAGCAGTCTTCGGACTAGCGGGAGAAACGAGCAGTACTTC. Its protein is CASSLRTSGRNEQYF.

A remark on this clone: One junction end disagrees with the germline gene, perhaps due to a read error. The J gene is TRBJ2-1, the V gene TRBV7-7; TRBD1 aligns across 11 bases. The CDR3 spans 15 residues. Germline V gene data show CDR1 as SSHAT and CDR2 as FNYEAQ (reference sequence). The CDR3 is CASSLGQGEYNEQFF. The CDR3 coding sequence is TGTGCTAGCAGCCTGGGACAGGGGGAGTACAATGAGCAGTTCTTC.

This chain uses TRBV2 with TRBJ2-5; 7 bases are a match to TRBD1. The V gene end was trimmed by 6 bases and the J gene end by 5 bases; junction bases not matched to a gene: 18. CDR3 length: 17 residues. Germline assignment: CDR1 SNHLY and CDR2 FYNNEI. The CDR3 DNA sequence: TGTGCCAGCAGCGCGTTACGTTCCTCGACAGGGCAGGAGACCCAGTACTTC. Translation gives CASSALRSSTGQETQYF.

The chain recombines TRBV7-2 with TRBJ1-6, with 8 bases lining up with TRBD1. The CDR3 sequence is 14 residues long. Germline V gene sequence: CDR1 SGHTA, CDR2 FQGNSA. With 3 bases clipped from V and 11 bases from J, the junction kept 6 bases outside the gene matches. The CDR3 DNA reads as TGTGCCAGCAGCTTTGGACAGGGTGACCCACCCCTCCACTTT. It encodes CASSFGQGDPPLHF.

The chain has TRBV2 and TRBJ2-5; TRBD2 matches 10 bases. Germline V gene data show CDR1 as SNHLY and CDR2 as FYNNEI. Trimming cost V 4 bases and J 3 bases; bases outside gene matches: 5. The CDR3 extends over 15 amino acids. The CDR3 protein is CASSALLAGEETQYF. The CDR3 region has the DNA TGTGCCAGCAGTGCCCTCCTAGCGGGGGAAGAGACCCAGTACTTC.

The chain has TRBV4-1 and TRBJ2-6, with TRBD2 identical over 10 bases. The trim removed 1 base at V and 0 bases at J, leaving 9 bases unmatched. This CDR3 has 20 residues. From germline, CDR1 is MGHRA and CDR2 YSYEKL. CDR3 nucleotides: TGCGCCAGCAGCCAAGGAGCGGCGAGCGGGAGGGCCTCTGGGGCCAACGTCCTGACTTTC. It encodes CASSQGAASGRASGANVLTF.

This chain joins TRBV11-2 and TRBJ2-5, with 11 bases identical to TRBD2. There are 15 residues in the CDR3. Germline assignment: CDR1 SGHAT and CDR2 FQNNGV. Germline trimming cut 2 bases from V and 5 bases from J; bases unmatched to any gene: 4. This CDR3 is CASSLLAGGPETQYF. CDR3 DNA: TGTGCCAGCAGCTTACTAGCGGGGGGTCCGGAGACCCAGTACTTC.